The rows below give T cell receptor beta chains drawn from one sample of a study of T-cell memory formation after mild COVID-19. TCRdb called the 5' RACE reads again in MiXCR, with one record for every CDR3 protein. The sample lists 150,000 to 200,000 distinct CDR3 sequences; 16% were seen once. The sample was PBMCs or a T cell subset sorted from them (not recorded which). Receptors originate from an adult woman who had mild COVID-19 (a few samples of this study predate the infection). Cell type and time point are not known. The CDR3 runs from the conserved cysteine through the conserved F or W. The D gene is left open where the match is weak. Clone sizes are given selectively: once, few, many, or a class where the clone is expanded.

cdr3_nt cdr3_aa d_call j_call clone_size v_call
TGTGCCAGCAGTACAGGGTTAGGTCAGTTCTTC CASSTGLGQFF - TRBJ2-1 - TRBV6-2/TRBV6-3
TGCGCCAGCAGCTCCCGACAGGGGGAGTACACAGATACGCAGTATTTT CASSSRQGEYTDTQYF TRBD1 TRBJ2-3 - TRBV5-1
TGCAGTGCTAGGGGGACTAGCGGGGGACGAAATGAGCAGTTCTTC CSARGTSGGRNEQFF TRBD2 TRBJ2-1 - TRBV20-1
TGCAGTGCTAGAGATCCCGGGGGGCCTACAAACTATGGCTACACCTTC CSARDPGGPTNYGYTF - TRBJ1-2 - TRBV20-1
TGCGCCAGCAGCTTCGGGACTAGCCTATACAATGAGCAGTTCTTC CASSFGTSLYNEQFF TRBD2 TRBJ2-1 few TRBV5-1
TGTGCCAGCAGCCCCTCGGCTAGCGGGGGTACCACCGGGGAGCTGTTTTTT CASSPSASGGTTGELFF TRBD2 TRBJ2-2 once TRBV7-3
TGTGCCAGCAGTCCTTGGACTAGCGGGAATGAGCAGTTCTTC CASSPWTSGNEQFF TRBD2 TRBJ2-1 few TRBV12-3/TRBV12-4
TGCAGCGTTGAAGAGATCGAGGAGACCCAGTACTTC CSVEEIEETQYF - TRBJ2-5 few TRBV29-1
TGTGCCAGCAGGAGCGGGAGAAAGGTCGGGGAGCTGTTTTTT CASRSGRKVGELFF TRBD2 TRBJ2-2 - TRBV12-3/TRBV12-4
TGCGCCAGCAGCTCCGGACAGGGCAGTGGGGCTGAAGCTTTCTTT CASSSGQGSGAEAFF TRBD1 TRBJ1-1 few TRBV5-1
TGCAGCGTTGAAGATAGCCGGAGGAACACTGAAGCTTTCTTT CSVEDSRRNTEAFF - TRBJ1-1 - TRBV29-1
TGCGCCAGCAGCCAAGATCTGACAGCAGGGAACTACGAGCAGTACTTC CASSQDLTAGNYEQYF - TRBJ2-7 few TRBV4-3
TGCAGTGCTGTGGACGGTCTGAACACTGAAGCTTTCTTT CSAVDGLNTEAFF - TRBJ1-1 - TRBV20-1
TGTGCCAGCAGTTACAGGGTGACTAGCGGGAGCACAGATACGCAGTATTTT CASSYRVTSGSTDTQYF TRBD2 TRBJ2-3 - TRBV6-5
TGTGCCAGCTCCCCCCGGTCGGGACTAGCGCCCAATGAGCAGTTCTTC CASSPRSGLAPNEQFF TRBD2 TRBJ2-1 few TRBV18
TGTGCCAGCAGCTTTTTTAAAGCCAGCACCCAGGGGGCCGGTGATGGCTACACCTTC CASSFFKASTQGAGDGYTF TRBD1 TRBJ1-2 - TRBV7-6
TGTGCCAGCAGTTTCAGCGGGAGCGAAGAAGAGACCCAGTACTTC CASSFSGSEEETQYF TRBD2 TRBJ2-5 few TRBV6-5
TGCGCCAGCAGCTTGTCCCACACAGGGGGAACTGAAGCTTTCTTT CASSLSHTGGTEAFF TRBD1 TRBJ1-1 once TRBV5-1
TGCAGTGCTAGAGATTACAGGGACTCACCCCTCCACTTT CSARDYRDSPLHF - TRBJ1-6 few TRBV20-1
TGTGCCAGCTCACCGACAGGGGTGGGCTACGAGCAGTACTTC CASSPTGVGYEQYF TRBD1 TRBJ2-7 - TRBV18
TGTGCCAGCAGCTTGGCCGGACAGCCAAACTATGGCTACACCTTC CASSLAGQPNYGYTF - TRBJ1-2 once TRBV5-5
TGCGCCAGCAGCCAAGCCGGGGGAGCTGTACGCAATGAGCAGTTCTTC CASSQAGGAVRNEQFF - TRBJ2-1 - TRBV4-1
TGTGCCAGCAGCTTTAACAATGAGCAGTTCTTC CASSFNNEQFF - TRBJ2-1 many TRBV7-9
TGCAGCGTTGAGATGGGGACATCGTTTCATGAGTTCTTC CSVEMGTSFHEFF - TRBJ2-1 - TRBV29-1
TGTGCCAGCAGCCGGACAGTGGAGACCCAGTACTTC CASSRTVETQYF - TRBJ2-5 - TRBV7-9